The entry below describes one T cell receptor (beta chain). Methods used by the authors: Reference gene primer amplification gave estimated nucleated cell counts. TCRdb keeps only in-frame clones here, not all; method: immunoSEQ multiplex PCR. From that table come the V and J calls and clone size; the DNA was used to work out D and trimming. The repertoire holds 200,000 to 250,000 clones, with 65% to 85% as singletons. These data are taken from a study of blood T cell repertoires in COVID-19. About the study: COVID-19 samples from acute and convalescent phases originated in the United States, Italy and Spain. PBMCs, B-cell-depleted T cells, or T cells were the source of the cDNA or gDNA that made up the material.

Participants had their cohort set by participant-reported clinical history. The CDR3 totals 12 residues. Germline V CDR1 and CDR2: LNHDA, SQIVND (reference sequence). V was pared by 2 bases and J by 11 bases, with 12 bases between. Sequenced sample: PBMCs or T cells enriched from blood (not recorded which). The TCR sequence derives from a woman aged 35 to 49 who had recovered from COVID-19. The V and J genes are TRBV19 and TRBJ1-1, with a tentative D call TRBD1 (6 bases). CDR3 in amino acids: CASSILGASAFF. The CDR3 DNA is TGTGCCAGTAGTATATTGGGGGCAAGCGCTTTCTTT.